The 9 T cell receptor beta chains given below trace back to one sample, sequenced in a study of Ad26.COV2.S vaccination and SARS-CoV-2 variants. Treatment defined: over 15 received Ad26.COV2.S at low or high dose, single or two shots; 5 received placebo; per-sample allocation not given. Following the first vaccine or placebo injection, samples were taken on day 63. Sequencing was performed with immunoSEQ multiplex PCR; in TCRdb, only in-frame clones are kept and a portion is missing. The data show over 400,000 clones, with roughly 91% seen just once and 4.3% held by the top ten. This sample comprised peripheral blood, obtained in a trial of Ad26.COV2.S vaccine versus placebo. These receptors all stem from a person between 18 and 65 years old who received the Ad26.COV2.S COVID-19 vaccine or a placebo.

This clone was observed a handful of times. CDR3 loop: CASSPDKAGNTIYF. CDR3 sequence (DNA): TGTGCCAGCAGCCCGGACAAGGCTGGAAACACCATATATTTT. The rearrangement joins TRBV28 to TRBJ1-3; D possibly corresponds to TRBD1 (5 bases). The CDR3 contains 14 residues. Trimming took 6 bases from V and 2 from J, leaving 11 bases between them. Germline assignment: CDR1 MDHEN and CDR2 SYDVKM.

The V gene is TRBV19, the J gene TRBJ2-5, with a possible D match to TRBD1 (6 bases). Germline CDR1 and CDR2: LNHDA and SQIVND (reference sequence). The CDR3 has 16 amino acids. Trimming stripped 1 base from V and 2 bases from J, with 14 bases between. The chain's CDR3 is CASSIVPGDEQETQYF. The CDR3 nucleotides read TGTGCCAGTAGTATAGTGCCAGGGGATGAACAAGAGACCCAGTACTTC.

The chain couples TRBV4-2 to TRBJ2-7; D is unclear. CDR3 size: 16 residues. Looked up from germline, CDR1 is LGHNA and CDR2 is YNFKEQ. Trimming shortened V by 1 base and J by 0 bases, and 13 bases separated the two germline ends. CDR3 loop: CASSQAQTQYSYEQYF. DNA for the CDR3: TGTGCCAGCAGCCAAGCCCAGACCCAATACTCCTACGAGCAGTACTTC.

The chain is built from TRBV9 and TRBJ1-6; perhaps TRBD1 as D (5 bases). Germline assignment: CDR1 SGDLS and CDR2 YYNGEE. Deletions cut 7 bases from V and 0 bases from J, with 14 bases between. The CDR3 contains 16 residues. The CDR3 protein is CASGILDSSYNSPLHF. DNA for the CDR3: TGTGCCAGCGGAATATTAGACAGCTCCTATAATTCACCCCTCCACTTT.

V is TRBV2 and J is TRBJ2-2; 8 bases agree with TRBD2. CDR3 length: 13 amino acids. V was clipped by 7 bases and J by 3 bases; unmatched bases: 1. CDR1 is SNHLY and CDR2 is FYNNEI in the germline V gene. CDR3 in amino acids: CASIGRDTGELFF. CDR3 nucleotide sequence: TGTGCCAGCATCGGGAGGGACACCGGGGAGCTGTTTTTT.

The rearrangement joins TRBV12-3 or TRBV12-4 to TRBJ2-4; D is unclear. Trimming removed 2 bases from V and 5 bases from J, with 7 bases in between. CDR3 length: 13 residues. CDR3 residues: CASSLHGENIQYF. CDR3 DNA sequence: TGTGCCAGCAGTTTACATGGGGAAAACATTCAGTACTTC.

The chain employs TRBV2 and TRBJ2-2, with 10 bases lining up with TRBD2. Germline CDR1 and CDR2: SNHLY and FYNNEI. This CDR3 is built from 17 residues. V lost 2 bases, J lost 5 bases, and 8 bases stayed unmatched. CDR3 loop: CASSERAGGSLTGELFF. CDR3 nucleotides: TGTGCCAGCAGTGAAAGAGCGGGAGGGTCTCTAACCGGGGAGCTGTTTTTT. Filled out from reference TRBV2 and TRBJ2-2, the complete variable domain reads EPEVTQTPSHQVTQMGQEVILRCVPISNHLYFYWYRQILGQKVEFLVSFYNNEISEKSEIFDDQFSVERPDGSNFTLKIRSTKLEDSAMYFCASSERAGGSLTGELFFGEGSRLTVL.

The V and J genes are TRBV5-1 and TRBJ2-1, with 8 positions matching TRBD2. Trimming at V came to 4 bases and at J to 7 bases, leaving 4 bases not matched to a gene. Germline V gene data show CDR1 as SGHRS and CDR2 as YFSETQ. The CDR3 contains 13 residues. The CDR3 protein is CASSPGTRNEQFF. As DNA, the CDR3 is TGCGCCAGCAGCCCCGGGACTAGAAATGAGCAGTTCTTC.

The chain has TRBV28 and TRBJ2-7; 7 nucleotides line up with TRBD2. The CDR3 covers 18 residues. V gave up 7 bases and J gave up 3 bases; unmatched junction bases: 21. CDR1 is MDHEN and CDR2 is SYDVKM in the germline V gene. CDR3 amino acids: CASKGGDYLRGVGYEQYF. The CDR3 coding sequence is TGTGCCAGCAAGGGCGGGGACTATCTCCGGGGAGTGGGCTACGAGCAGTACTTC.